The sequence of this T cell receptor (beta chain) was determined in a study of blood T cell repertoires in COVID-19. Sequenced by immunoSEQ multiplex PCR; TCRdb stores in-frame clones only, minus some. The table shows 120,000 or so clones, with approximately 87% occurring only once. Germline V gene lookup returns CDR1 ENHRY and CDR2 SYGVKD. This CDR3 comprises 16 residues. Trimming took 0 bases from V and 4 from J; bases not matched to a gene: 5. The gene calls are TRBV10-3 and TRBJ2-2, with TRBD1 matching 7 bases. This sequence originates from a man in his 70s who had recovered from COVID-19. Sequencing was done on a sample of peripheral blood. The CDR3 region is CAISESRQGTTGELFF. CDR3 nucleotide sequence: TGTGCCATCAGTGAGTCTCGACAGGGCACCACCGGGGAGCTGTTTTTT.